The 26 T cell receptor beta chains below come from one sample, sequenced in a study of graft-versus-host responses after intestinal transplantation. Generated by immunoSEQ multiplex PCR, the TCRdb table keeps only in-frame clones and is missing some. This sample has roughly 93,000 clones, with around 93% found just once. No cognate antigen is known for these TCRs. Sequencing used unstimulated CD8+ T cells sorted from spleen or lymph node cells, obtained before intestinal transplant. The receptors shown here come from a human donor who received an intestinal transplant.

J is TRBJ2-7 and V is TRBV6-7; D might be TRBD1 (6 bases). TRBV6-7 is identified as an open reading frame with a role that is uncertain. The CDR3 has 13 residues. Trimming shortened V by 10 bases and J by 3 bases, and 16 bases separated the two germline ends. CDR3 sequence (DNA): TGTGCCATAATCCCGGGACACAACTACGAGCAGTACTTC. This translates into CAIIPGHNYEQYF.

The chain is built from TRBV9 and TRBJ2-5, with a weak D call TRBD1 (5 bases). Germline lookup yields CDR1 SGDLS and CDR2 YYNGEE. V dropped 0 bases and J dropped 4 bases, with 10 bases sitting between them. CDR3 length: 14 residues. This CDR3 is CASSVGGRAETQYF. CDR3 sequence (DNA): TGTGCCAGCAGCGTAGGGGGCAGGGCAGAGACCCAGTACTTC.

CDR3 sequence (DNA): TGTGCCAGCAGCTTAAGCGGGGGGCTGGGGAATGAGCAGTTCTTC. Translated: CASSLSGGLGNEQFF. The J gene is TRBJ2-1, the V gene TRBV7-3, with 8 bases that match TRBD2. In germline, CDR1 is SGHTA, CDR2 FQGTGA. This CDR3 is 15 amino acids long. After removal of 1 base from V and 7 bases from J, the junction contained 6 bases not matched to a gene.

CDR3 in amino acids: CASSSSLAETQYF. CDR3 in DNA: TGTGCCAGCAGCTCCAGTTTGGCAGAGACCCAGTACTTC. The rearrangement links TRBV7-9 to TRBJ2-5; D not resolved. This CDR3 comprises 13 residues. The V and J ends lost 4 bases and 4 bases respectively, with 10 bases between them. CDR1 SEHNR and CDR2 FQNEAQ come from the germline V gene (reference sequence). Drawing the rest from reference TRBV7-9 and TRBJ2-5, the complete variable domain is DTGVSQNPRHKITKRGQNVTFRCDPISEHNRLYWYRQTLGQGPEFLTYFQNEAQLEKSRLLSDRFSAERPKGSFSTLEIQRTEQGDSAMYLCASSSSLAETQYFGPGTRLLVL.

This chain links TRBV5-4 with TRBJ1-1; TRBD1 is a possible D gene (6 bases). This CDR3 contains 15 residues. V gave up 0 bases and J gave up 5 bases, with 14 bases separating them. CDR1 SGHNT and CDR2 YYREEE come from the germline V gene (reference sequence). In DNA, the CDR3 is TGTGCCAGCAGCTTGGGCAGGGGCGTTTCTACTGAAGCTTTCTTT. Amino acids: CASSLGRGVSTEAFF.

The chain combines TRBV10-3 with TRBJ2-7, with a possible D match to TRBD1 (6 bases). CDR1 and CDR2 (germline): ENHRY, SYGVKD. The CDR3 covers 13 residues. With 3 bases removed from V and 5 bases from J, the gap between germline ends came to 11 bases. CDR3: CAISDRGIHEQYF. In nucleotides, the CDR3 is TGTGCCATCAGTGACAGGGGAATCCACGAGCAGTACTTC.

The V gene is TRBV4-1, the J gene TRBJ2-7, with D possibly matching TRBD1 (6 bases). The germline V gene encodes CDR1 MGHRA and CDR2 YSYEKL. V lost 5 bases and J lost 3, with 14 bases in between. This CDR3 has 14 residues. CDR3 amino acids: CASSVQGRGYEQYF. The CDR3 nucleotides read TGCGCCAGCAGCGTACAGGGCAGGGGCTACGAGCAGTACTTC.

This rearrangement joins TRBV19 to TRBJ2-4; maybe TRBD1 (6 bases). Germline CDR1 is LNHDA and CDR2 is SQIVND (reference sequence). V was trimmed by 7 bases and J by 2 bases, leaving 18 bases between them. The CDR3 loop spans 16 amino acids. CDR3 sequence: CASTMTGSGPKNIQYF. CDR3 DNA: TGTGCCAGTACCATGACAGGTTCAGGGCCCAAAAACATTCAGTACTTC.

The chain links TRBV6-1 to TRBJ1-4, with D possibly being TRBD1 (5 bases). Germline CDR1 MNHNS, CDR2 SASEGT. The CDR3 runs 14 residues. With 6 bases removed from V and 4 bases from J, the gap between germline ends came to 12 bases. DNA of the CDR3: TGTGCCAGCAGGCAGGGATTAAGTAATGAAAAACTGTTTTTT. The encoded protein is CASRQGLSNEKLFF.

The chain carries TRBV30 and TRBJ1-5; the D gene is possibly TRBD1 (5 bases). The V and J ends lost 3 bases and 2 bases respectively, with 11 bases between them. Germline V lookup: CDR1 GTSNPN, CDR2 SVGIG (reference sequence). This CDR3 contains 14 residues. The CDR3 DNA is TGTGCCTGGAGCGACAGTTTGGGCAATCAGCCCCAGCATTTT. Residues: CAWSDSLGNQPQHF.

This rearrangement joins TRBV7-9 to TRBJ2-5; D unresolved. The CDR3 loop spans 13 amino acids. The germline V gene has CDR1 SEHNR and CDR2 FQNEAQ (reference sequence). The V end lost 1 base, the J end lost 3 bases, and 6 bases lay between the germline ends. The CDR3 spells CASSLETEETQYF. CDR3 sequence (DNA): TGTGCCAGCAGCTTAGAAACAGAAGAGACCCAGTACTTC.

The chain has TRBV6-5 and TRBJ2-5; D perhaps matches TRBD2 (7 bases). CDR1 and CDR2 from the germline V gene are MNHEY and SVGAGI. This CDR3 has 16 amino acids. The V end was cut by 2 bases, the J end by 0 bases, with 13 bases between. Here the CDR3 DNA reads TGTGCCAGCAGTTACGGAACGGGGGGCCACCAAGAGACCCAGTACTTC. This sequence encodes CASSYGTGGHQETQYF.

This rearrangement joins TRBV27 to TRBJ2-7; 9 bases are a match to TRBD1. The V and J ends lost 4 bases and 5 bases, in that order; junction bases with no gene match: 12. Germline lookup yields CDR1 MNHEY and CDR2 SMNVEV (reference sequence). This CDR3 comprises 16 residues. Here the CDR3 DNA reads TGTGCCAGCAGTTACACAGGGGGCGCAGAAGTCCACGAGCAGTACTTC. It codes for CASSYTGGAEVHEQYF.

The J gene is TRBJ2-7, the V gene TRBV15; 9 positions agree with TRBD1. Germline values: CDR1 LNHNV, CDR2 YYDKDF (reference sequence). The ends lost 5 bases at V and 6 bases at J; junction bases unmatched: 11. CDR3 length equals 15 residues. The CDR3, as DNA: TGTGCCACCAGCGTCACCGGGACAGGGCCCTCCGAGCAGTACTTC. Its translation: CATSVTGTGPSEQYF. The complete variable domain, with remaining parts taken from reference TRBV15 and TRBJ2-7, reads DAMVIQNPRYQVTQFGKPVTLSCSQTLNHNVMYWYQQKSSQAPKLLFHYYDKDFNNEADTPDNFQSRRPNTSFCFLDIRSPGLGDTAMYLCATSVTGTGPSEQYFGPGTRLTVT.

The V gene is TRBV5-8, the J gene TRBJ2-7; 7 positions match TRBD2. CDR1 SGHTS and CDR2 YDEGEE come from the germline V gene. The CDR3 covers 15 residues. The V gene end was trimmed by 2 bases and the J gene end by 3 bases; junction bases not matched to a gene: 8. The CDR3 nucleotides are TGTGCCAGCAGCTTTTTCCGTGGACTAGTCTACGAGCAGTACTTC. This codes for CASSFFRGLVYEQYF.

This clone showed up just once. CDR3 DNA sequence: TGCGCCAGCAGGCGAGAGGCAGGGATCTATGGCTACACCTTC. Its translation: CASRREAGIYGYTF. This chain uses TRBV4-1 with TRBJ1-2, with a weak D call TRBD1 (5 bases). Germline V gene lookup returns CDR1 MGHRA and CDR2 YSYEKL. V was cut by 6 bases and J by 4 bases, with 15 bases left in between. This CDR3 region has 14 residues.

The chain is built from TRBV7-6 and TRBJ1-4, with no clear D. From germline, CDR1 is SGHVS and CDR2 FNYEAQ. V lost 5 bases and J 5 bases, leaving 15 bases between the germline ends. This CDR3 has 15 residues. The CDR3 bases are TGTGCCAGCAGCGCCGCACCGGGGTTAAATGAAAAACTGTTTTTT. Translated, it gives CASSAAPGLNEKLFF.

The V call is TRBV7-9, the J call TRBJ2-5; D is unresolved. Between the trimmed V and J ends, which lost 2 bases and 5 bases, there was a span of 9 bases. Germline V CDR1 and CDR2: SEHNR, FQNEAQ (reference sequence). The CDR3 has 13 amino acids. CDR3 residues: CASSLSPQETQYF. As DNA, the CDR3 is TGTGCCAGCAGCTTATCTCCTCAGGAGACCCAGTACTTC.

The chain is built from TRBV7-8 and TRBJ1-1, with 7 nucleotides matching TRBD1. CDR1 SGHVS and CDR2 FQNEAQ come from the germline V gene. The V and J ends lost 5 bases and 5 bases, in that order; junction bases with no gene match: 14. The CDR3 is made up of 16 amino acids. The CDR3, as DNA: TGTGCCAGCAGCCCCCCTAAGGGGGCGCGGAATACTGAAGCTTTCTTT. Translating gives CASSPPKGARNTEAFF.

This chain uses TRBV19 with TRBJ1-5; D is uncertain. The CDR3 runs to 16 residues. Trimming cost V 1 base and J 7 bases, with 17 bases left between them. Germline loops: CDR1 LNHDA, CDR2 SQIVND (reference sequence). The CDR3 sequence is CASSIVRPPEAQPQHF. CDR3 coding DNA: TGTGCCAGTAGTATAGTTAGACCCCCGGAGGCGCAGCCCCAGCATTTT.

The V gene is TRBV4-1, the J gene TRBJ2-3; 11 bases map to TRBD2. This CDR3 is 15 amino acids long. V lost 3 bases and J lost 2; bases outside the gene matches: 1. Per germline, CDR1 MGHRA and CDR2 YSYEKL. The CDR3 DNA reads TGCGCCAGCAGCCAGACTAGCGGGAACACAGATACGCAGTATTTT. Translated: CASSQTSGNTDTQYF.

About this clone: This same CDR3 is encoded by further DNA sequences in the sample. This rearrangement joins TRBV9 to TRBJ2-7; 11 bases map to TRBD1. Germline CDR1 reads SGDLS; CDR2 reads YYNGEE. V shed 3 bases, J shed 4 bases, and the junction held 3 bases outside the gene matches. This CDR3 has 14 residues. For the CDR3, the DNA is TGTGCCAGCAGCGCAGGGACAGGGGGGTACGAGCAGTACTTC. Encoded protein: CASSAGTGGYEQYF.

The gene calls are TRBV2 and TRBJ1-2; 9 nucleotides align to TRBD1. Germline V gives CDR1 SNHLY, CDR2 FYNNEI. The CDR3 loop spans 13 amino acids. V shed 8 bases and J 4 bases; nucleotides not matched to a gene: 5. The CDR3: CASVLGQGYGYTF. The CDR3 nucleotides are TGTGCCAGCGTGCTGGGACAGGGCTATGGCTACACCTTC.

The gene calls are TRBV19 and TRBJ2-2, with a weak D call TRBD1 (5 bases). V was shortened by 3 bases and J by 1 base, with 15 bases between the two germline ends. Germline V gene lookup returns CDR1 LNHDA and CDR2 SQIVND (reference sequence). The CDR3 has 17 amino acids. The CDR3 sequence is CASSISGYTLNTGELFF. Written as DNA, the CDR3 is TGTGCCAGTAGTATCTCAGGGTACACCCTGAACACCGGGGAGCTGTTTTTT.

V is TRBV4-1 and J is TRBJ1-6, with D possibly matching TRBD1 (6 bases). Deletions cut 0 bases from V and 9 bases from J, with 12 bases between. This CDR3 has 15 amino acids. The germline V gene has CDR1 MGHRA and CDR2 YSYEKL. The CDR3 here is CASSQENRAGSPLHF. CDR3 in DNA: TGCGCCAGCAGCCAAGAGAACAGGGCCGGTTCACCCCTCCACTTT.

The V gene is TRBV5-1, the J gene TRBJ1-3, with TRBD1 matching 7 bases. The CDR3 contains 16 residues. With 0 bases clipped from V and 1 base from J, the junction kept 4 bases outside the gene matches. From germline, CDR1 is SGHRS and CDR2 YFSETQ. The CDR3: CASSLGTGGSGNTIYF. The CDR3 DNA is TGCGCCAGCAGCTTGGGGACAGGAGGATCTGGAAACACCATATATTTT.